This T cell receptor beta chain was captured by sequencing in a study of PD-1 blockade in classical Hodgkin lymphoma. Study-wide findings and caveats: Newly diagnosed patients were said to have less baseline TCR diversity than healthy donors did. In CD4+ cells, TCR diversity went up significantly by C4D1, but in CD8+ cells it did not. Causes of the repertoire differences remain undefined, possibly disease activity or prior therapy. Newly diagnosed patients had diversity similar to the baseline diversity of complete responders.

Relapse was seen in all patients after autologous stem cell transplantation, and brentuximab vedotin exposure was variable. Trimming cost V 2 bases and J 3 bases; bases outside gene matches: 5. The CDR3 spans 15 residues. Germline CDR1 and CDR2: SGHVS and FQNEAQ. For this clone: Its antigen is unknown.

TCRdb keeps only in-frame clones here, not all; method: immunoSEQ multiplex PCR. The table records about 31,000 clones, just over 70% of them present only once. The source was peripheral blood mononuclear cells (PBMCs), collected before the second cycle of nivolumab. The chain carries TRBV7-8 and TRBJ2-7; TRBD2 agrees at 9 bases. The TCR originated in a human donor with classical Hodgkin lymphoma. CDR3: CASSLSLAGSYEQYF. CDR3 nucleotides: TGTGCCAGCAGCTTAAGTCTAGCGGGGAGCTACGAGCAGTACTTC.